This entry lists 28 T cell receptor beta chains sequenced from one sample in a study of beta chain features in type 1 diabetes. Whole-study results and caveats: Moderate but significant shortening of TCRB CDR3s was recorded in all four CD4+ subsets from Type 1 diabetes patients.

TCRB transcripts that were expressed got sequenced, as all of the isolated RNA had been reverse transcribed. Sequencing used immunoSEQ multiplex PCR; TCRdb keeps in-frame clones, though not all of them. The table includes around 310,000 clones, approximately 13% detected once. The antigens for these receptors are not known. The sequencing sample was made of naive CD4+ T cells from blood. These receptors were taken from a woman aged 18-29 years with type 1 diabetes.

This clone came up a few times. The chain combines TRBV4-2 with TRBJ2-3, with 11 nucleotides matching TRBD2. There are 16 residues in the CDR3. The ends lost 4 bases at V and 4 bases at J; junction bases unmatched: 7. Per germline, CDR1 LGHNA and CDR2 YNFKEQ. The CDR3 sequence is CASSPLAGGSADTQYF. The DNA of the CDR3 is TGTGCCAGCAGCCCTTTAGCGGGAGGGAGCGCAGATACGCAGTATTTT.

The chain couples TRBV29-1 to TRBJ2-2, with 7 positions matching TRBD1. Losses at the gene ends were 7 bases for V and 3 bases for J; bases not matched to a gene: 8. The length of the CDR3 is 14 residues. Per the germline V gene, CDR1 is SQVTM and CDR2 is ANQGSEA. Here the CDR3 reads CSGTRTGHTGELFF. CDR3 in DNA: TGCAGCGGTACTCGGACAGGACACACCGGGGAGCTGTTTTTT.

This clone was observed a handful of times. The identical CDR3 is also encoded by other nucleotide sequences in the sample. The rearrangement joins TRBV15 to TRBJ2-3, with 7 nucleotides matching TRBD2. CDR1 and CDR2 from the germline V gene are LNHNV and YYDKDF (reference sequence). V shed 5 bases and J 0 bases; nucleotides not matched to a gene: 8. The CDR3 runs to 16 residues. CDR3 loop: CATSRALAISTDTQYF. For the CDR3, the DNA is TGTGCCACCAGCCGGGCACTAGCGATTAGCACAGATACGCAGTATTTT.

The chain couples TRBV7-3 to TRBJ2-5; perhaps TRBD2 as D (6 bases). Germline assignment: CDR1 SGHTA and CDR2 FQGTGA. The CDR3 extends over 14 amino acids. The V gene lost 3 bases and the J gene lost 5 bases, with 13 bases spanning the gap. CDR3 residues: CASSLLGSGETQYF. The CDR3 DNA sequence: TGTGCCAGCAGCTTGCTGGGGAGCGGGGAGACCCAGTACTTC.

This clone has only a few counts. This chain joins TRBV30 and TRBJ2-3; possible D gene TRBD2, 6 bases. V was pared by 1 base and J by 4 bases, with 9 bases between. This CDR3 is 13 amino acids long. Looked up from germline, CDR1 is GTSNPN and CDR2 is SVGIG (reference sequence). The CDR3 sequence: CAWSGGESDTQYF. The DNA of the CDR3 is TGTGCCTGGAGTGGGGGGGAATCAGATACGCAGTATTTT.

The CDR3 is CASSLSRPGRGEQYF. For the CDR3, the DNA is TGTGCCAGCAGTTTATCGAGGCCTGGTCGGGGCGAGCAGTACTTC. This chain connects TRBV27 to TRBJ2-7, with D perhaps matching TRBD2 (5 bases). V was shortened by 0 bases and J by 6 bases, with 15 bases between the two germline ends. Germline loops: CDR1 MNHEY, CDR2 SMNVEV (reference sequence). This CDR3 is 15 amino acids long.

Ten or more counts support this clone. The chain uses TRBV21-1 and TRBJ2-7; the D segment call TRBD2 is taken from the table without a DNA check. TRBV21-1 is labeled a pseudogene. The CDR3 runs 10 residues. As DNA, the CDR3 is TGTGCCAGCAGCCGCCCCCCGCGGTACGTC. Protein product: CASSRPPRYV.

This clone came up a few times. The CDR3 DNA follows: TGTGCCAGCAGCTGGACTAGCGGAGAATACAATGAGCAGTTCTTC. Translated, it gives CASSWTSGEYNEQFF. J is TRBJ2-1 and V is TRBV5-4; 10 nucleotides align to TRBD2. CDR1 is SGHNT and CDR2 is YYREEE in the germline V gene (reference sequence). The J segment lost 4 bases and the V segment lost 3 bases, leaving 4 bases of the junction unmatched. The CDR3 spans 15 residues.

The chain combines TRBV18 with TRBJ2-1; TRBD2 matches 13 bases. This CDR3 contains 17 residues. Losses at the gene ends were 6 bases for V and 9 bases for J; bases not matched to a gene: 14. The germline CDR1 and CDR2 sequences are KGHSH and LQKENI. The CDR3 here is CASSNTDGLAGVIEQFF. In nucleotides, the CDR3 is TGTGCCAGCTCGAATACCGACGGACTAGCGGGAGTCATTGAGCAGTTCTTC.

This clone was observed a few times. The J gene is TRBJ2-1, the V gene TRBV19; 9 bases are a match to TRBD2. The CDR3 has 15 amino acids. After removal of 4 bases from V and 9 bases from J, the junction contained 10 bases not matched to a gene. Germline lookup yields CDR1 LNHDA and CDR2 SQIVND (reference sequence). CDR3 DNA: TGTGCCAGTAGTAGCGGAGCTAGCGGGGCGGGTGAGCAGTTCTTC. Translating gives CASSSGASGAGEQFF.

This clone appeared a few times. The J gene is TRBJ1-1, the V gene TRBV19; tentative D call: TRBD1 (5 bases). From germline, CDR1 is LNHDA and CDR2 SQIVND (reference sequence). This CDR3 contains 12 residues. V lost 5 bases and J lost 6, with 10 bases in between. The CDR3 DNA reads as TGTGCCAGTAGTCGACAGACCGCTGAAGCTTTCTTT. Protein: CASSRQTAEAFF.

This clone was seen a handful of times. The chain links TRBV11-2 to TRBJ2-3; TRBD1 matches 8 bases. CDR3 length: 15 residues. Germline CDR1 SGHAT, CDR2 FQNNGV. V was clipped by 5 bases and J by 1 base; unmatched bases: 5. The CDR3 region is CASSPVTGGTDTQYF. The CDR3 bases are TGTGCCAGCAGCCCCGTGACAGGGGGCACAGATACGCAGTATTTT.

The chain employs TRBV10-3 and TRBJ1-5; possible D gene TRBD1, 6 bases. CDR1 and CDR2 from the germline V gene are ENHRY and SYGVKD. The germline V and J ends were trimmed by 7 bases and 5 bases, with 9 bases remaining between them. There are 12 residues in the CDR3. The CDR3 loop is CAIKGVDQPQHF. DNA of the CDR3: TGTGCCATCAAGGGGGTTGATCAGCCCCAGCATTTT.

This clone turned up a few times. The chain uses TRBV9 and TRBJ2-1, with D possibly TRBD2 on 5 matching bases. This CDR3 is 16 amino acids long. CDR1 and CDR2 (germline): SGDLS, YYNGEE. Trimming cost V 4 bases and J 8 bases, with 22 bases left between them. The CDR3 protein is CASSSYRLPSNDEQFF. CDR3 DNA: TGTGCCAGCAGCTCTTATAGACTCCCTAGCAACGATGAGCAGTTCTTC.

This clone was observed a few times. CDR3 nucleotide sequence: TGTGCCAGCTCACCCTCCGGGATAGCGGCGAACACCGGGGAGCTGTTTTTT. Its translation: CASSPSGIAANTGELFF. The chain links TRBV18 to TRBJ2-2; weak D call: TRBD2 (6 bases). This CDR3 has 17 amino acids. Germline CDR1 is KGHSH and CDR2 is LQKENI. Trimming left V 3 bases short and J 0 bases short, with 14 bases between.

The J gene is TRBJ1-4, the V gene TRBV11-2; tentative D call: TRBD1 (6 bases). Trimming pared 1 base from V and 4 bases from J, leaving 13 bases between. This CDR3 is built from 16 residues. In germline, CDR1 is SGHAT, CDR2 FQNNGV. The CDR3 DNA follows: TGTGCCAGCAGCTTAGGAATCCGGACAGATAATGAAAAACTGTTTTTT. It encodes CASSLGIRTDNEKLFF. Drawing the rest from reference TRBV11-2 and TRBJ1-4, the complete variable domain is EAGVAQSPRYKIIEKRQSVAFWCNPISGHATLYWYQQILGQGPKLLIQFQNNGVVDDSQLPKDRFSAERLKGVDSTLKIQPAKLEDSAVYLCASSLGIRTDNEKLFFGSGTQLSVL.

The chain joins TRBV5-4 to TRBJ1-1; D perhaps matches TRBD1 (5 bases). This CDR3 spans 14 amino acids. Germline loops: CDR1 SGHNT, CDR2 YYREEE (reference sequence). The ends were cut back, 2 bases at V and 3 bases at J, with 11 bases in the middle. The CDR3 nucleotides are TGTGCCAGCAGCTTTGACCAGGGATACACTGAAGCTTTCTTT. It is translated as CASSFDQGYTEAFF. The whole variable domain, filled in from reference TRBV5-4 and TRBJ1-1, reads ETGVTQSPTHLIKTRGQQVTLRCSSQSGHNTVSWYQQALGQGPQFIFQYYREEENGRGNFPPRFSGLQFPNYSSELNVNALELDDSALYLCASSFDQGYTEAFFGQGTRLTVV.

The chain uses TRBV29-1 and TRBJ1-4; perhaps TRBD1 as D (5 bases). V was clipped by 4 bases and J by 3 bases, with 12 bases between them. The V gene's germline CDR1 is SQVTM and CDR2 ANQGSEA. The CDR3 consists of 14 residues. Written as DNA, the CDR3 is TGCAGCGTTGGAAGGGGAAACGCTAATGAAAAACTGTTTTTT. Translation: CSVGRGNANEKLFF.

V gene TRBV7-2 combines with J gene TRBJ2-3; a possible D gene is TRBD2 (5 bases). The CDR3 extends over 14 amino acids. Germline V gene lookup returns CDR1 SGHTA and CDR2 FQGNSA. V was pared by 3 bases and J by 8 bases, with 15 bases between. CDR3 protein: CASSFRSSGPTQYF. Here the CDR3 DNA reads TGTGCCAGCAGCTTTCGTTCAAGCGGTCCTACGCAGTATTTT.

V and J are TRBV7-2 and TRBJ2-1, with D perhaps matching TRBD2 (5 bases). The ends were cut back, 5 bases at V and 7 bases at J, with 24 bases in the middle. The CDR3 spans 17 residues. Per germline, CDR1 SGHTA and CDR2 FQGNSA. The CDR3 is CASSLAGNHRELNEQFF. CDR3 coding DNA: TGTGCCAGCAGCCTGGCTGGAAATCACCGGGAACTAAATGAGCAGTTCTTC.

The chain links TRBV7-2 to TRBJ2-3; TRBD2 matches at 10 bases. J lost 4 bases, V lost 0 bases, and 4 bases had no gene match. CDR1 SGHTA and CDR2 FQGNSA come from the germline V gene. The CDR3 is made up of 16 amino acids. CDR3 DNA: TGTGCCAGCAGCTTAGCGCTAGCGGGAGTTCCAGATACGCAGTATTTT. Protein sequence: CASSLALAGVPDTQYF.

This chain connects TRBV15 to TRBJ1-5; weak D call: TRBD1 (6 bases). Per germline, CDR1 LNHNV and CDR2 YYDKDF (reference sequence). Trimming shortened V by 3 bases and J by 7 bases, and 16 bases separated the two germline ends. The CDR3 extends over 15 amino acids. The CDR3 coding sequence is TGTGCCACCAGCAGCGCCCGGCAGGGGAGCCAGCCCCAGCATTTT. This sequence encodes CATSSARQGSQPQHF.

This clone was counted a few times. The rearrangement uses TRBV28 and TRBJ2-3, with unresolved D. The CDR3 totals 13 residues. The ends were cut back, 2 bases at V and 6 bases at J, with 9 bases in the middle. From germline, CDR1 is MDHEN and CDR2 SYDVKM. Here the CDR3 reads CASSLPRRDTQYF. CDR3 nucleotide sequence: TGTGCCAGCAGTTTACCGCGTCGGGATACGCAGTATTTT.

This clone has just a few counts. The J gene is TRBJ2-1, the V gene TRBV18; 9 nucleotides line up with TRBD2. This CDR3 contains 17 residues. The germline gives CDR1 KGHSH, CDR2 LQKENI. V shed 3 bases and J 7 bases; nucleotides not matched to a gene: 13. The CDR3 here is CASSPTPVAGAGNEQFF. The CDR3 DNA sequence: TGTGCCAGCTCACCTACGCCTGTAGCGGGAGCGGGGAATGAGCAGTTCTTC.

The CDR3 region is CASSKYGITGTGKNTGELFF. In nucleotides, the CDR3 is TGTGCCAGCAGCAAATATGGAATAACCGGGACAGGGAAAAACACCGGGGAGCTGTTTTTT. The gene calls are TRBV21-1 and TRBJ2-2; the D call TRBD1 from the table was never checked on the DNA. TRBV21-1 is a pseudogene. The length of the CDR3 is 20 residues.

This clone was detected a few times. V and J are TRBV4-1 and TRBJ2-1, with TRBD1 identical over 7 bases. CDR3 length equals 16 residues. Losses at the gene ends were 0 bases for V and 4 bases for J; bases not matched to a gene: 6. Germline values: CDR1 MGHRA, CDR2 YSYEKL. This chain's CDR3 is CASSQDWTGRYNEQFF. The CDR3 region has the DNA TGCGCCAGCAGCCAAGATTGGACAGGCAGATACAATGAGCAGTTCTTC.

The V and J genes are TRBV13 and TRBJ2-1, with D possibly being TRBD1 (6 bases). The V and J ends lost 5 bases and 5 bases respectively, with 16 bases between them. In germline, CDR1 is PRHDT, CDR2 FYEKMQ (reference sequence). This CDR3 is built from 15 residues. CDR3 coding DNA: TGTGCCAGCAGCCCCGGGCAGGGGACACACAATGAGCAGTTCTTC. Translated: CASSPGQGTHNEQFF. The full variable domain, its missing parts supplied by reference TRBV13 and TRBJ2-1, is AAGVIQSPRHLIKEKRETATLKCYPIPRHDTVYWYQQGPGQDPQFLISFYEKMQSDKGSIPDRFSAQQFSDYHSELNMSSLELGDSALYFCASSPGQGTHNEQFFGPGTRLTVL.

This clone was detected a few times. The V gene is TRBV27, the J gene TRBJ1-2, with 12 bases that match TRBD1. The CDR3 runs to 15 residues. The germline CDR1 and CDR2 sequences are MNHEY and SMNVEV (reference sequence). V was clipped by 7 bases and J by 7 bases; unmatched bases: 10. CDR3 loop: CASTMAWDRGLGYTF. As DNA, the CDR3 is TGTGCCAGCACTATGGCGTGGGACAGGGGGCTTGGCTACACCTTC.